This entry describes one T cell receptor beta chain. This specimen comes from a study of blood T cell repertoires in COVID-19. Study-level background: Sample material is recorded as cDNA or gDNA derived from T cells, B-cell-depleted T cells, or PBMCs.

Between the trimmed V and J ends, which lost 8 bases and 2 bases, there was a span of 13 bases. CDR3 length: 14 amino acids. Germline V lookup: CDR1 SNHLY, CDR2 FYNNEI. Authors' processing steps: Reference gene primer amplification in the assay estimated nucleated cell counts. Profiled with immunoSEQ multiplex PCR; TCRdb holds only in-frame clones, not every one. V, J and clone size are those of that table, while D and trimming were read from the DNA. The sample has 130,000 to 150,000 clones, about 80% seen once. This chain connects TRBV2 to TRBJ1-5; D may be TRBD1 (6 bases). The sequence was obtained from a man aged 70 or older who had recovered from COVID-19. The source material was peripheral blood. The chain's CDR3 is CASRQGGGNQPQHF. CDR3 DNA sequence: TGTGCCAGCCGCCAAGGGGGAGGCAATCAGCCCCAGCATTTT.